The entry that follows covers one TCR beta chain sequence. Its antigen is undetermined. Primers included in the PCR were 60 Vbeta and 13 Jbeta primers. The repertoire was sequenced with immunoSEQ multiplex PCR; TCRdb's copy has only in-frame clones and lacks some. This sample has about 130,000 clones, with approximately 62% found just once. This sample is part of a study of cytomegalovirus exposure and HLA in healthy donors. Study-wide results and caveats: In an earlier analysis, most TCR beta V segments were productive about 87% or about 30% of the time. Sequences of the TCR beta chain were said to predict the HLA-A and HLA-B alleles of most subjects accurately.

The sample comprised PBMCs. This clonotype was obtained from a human donor in good health.

The CDR3 DNA is TGTGCCAGCAGCCTTGGAGGGGTGTCATCTGGAAACACCATATATTTT. It translates to CASSLGGVSSGNTIYF. The rearrangement uses TRBV4-2 and TRBJ1-3, with TRBD1 as a possible D gene (5 bases). V was cut by 4 bases and J by 1 base, with 14 bases left in between. This CDR3 region has 16 residues. Germline V lookup: CDR1 LGHNA, CDR2 YNFKEQ.